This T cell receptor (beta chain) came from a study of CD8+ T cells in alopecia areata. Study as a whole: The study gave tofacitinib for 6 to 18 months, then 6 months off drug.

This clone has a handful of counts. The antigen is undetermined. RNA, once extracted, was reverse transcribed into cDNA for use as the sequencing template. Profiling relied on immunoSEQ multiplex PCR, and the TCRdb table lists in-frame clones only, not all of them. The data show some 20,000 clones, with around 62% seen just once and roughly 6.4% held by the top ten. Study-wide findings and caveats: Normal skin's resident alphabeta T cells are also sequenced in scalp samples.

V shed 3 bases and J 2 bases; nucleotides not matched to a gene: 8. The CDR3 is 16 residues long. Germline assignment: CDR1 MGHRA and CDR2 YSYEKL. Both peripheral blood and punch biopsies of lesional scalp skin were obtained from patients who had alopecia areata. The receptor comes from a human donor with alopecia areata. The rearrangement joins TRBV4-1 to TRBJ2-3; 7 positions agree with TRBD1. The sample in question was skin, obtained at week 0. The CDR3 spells CASSHGQDLNTDTQYF. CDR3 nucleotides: TGCGCCAGCAGCCACGGACAGGACTTAAACACAGATACGCAGTATTTT.